The 17 T cell receptor beta chains below come from one sample, sequenced in a study of CD8+CD57+ T cells in acquired aplastic anemia. For CDR3 and TCR beta VDJ profiling, genomic DNA was the template used. From the reads, TCRdb called clonotypes with MiXCR, one entry per CDR3 protein. The sample shows around 200,000 distinct CDR3 sequences, around 50% of them seen only once. It was patients with CD8+CD57+ cell expansion by flow cytometry who were chosen for sequencing. The specimen was sorted CD4+, CD8+, or CD8+CD57+ T cells (not recorded which) from PBMCs. These receptors were obtained from a human donor with aplastic anemia.

This clonotype appeared a single time. The chain recombines TRBV24-1 with TRBJ1-2; D remains unclear. V shed 5 bases and J shed 9 bases, with 12 bases lying between them. Germline CDR1 and CDR2: KGHDR and SFDVKD. CDR3 length equals 12 residues. CDR3 loop: CATSVGSYSYTF. The CDR3 region has the DNA TGTGCCACCAGTGTGGGTTCGTATAGCTACACCTTC.

This clonotype came up a few times. V and J are TRBV7-9 and TRBJ2-7, with D uncertain. Germline V gives CDR1 SEHNR, CDR2 FQNEAQ (reference sequence). The ends were cut back, 1 base at V and 1 base at J, with 5 bases in the middle. The CDR3 totals 13 residues. The CDR3 bases are TGTGCCAGCAGCTTAGACAGTTCCTACGAGCAGTACTTC. This translates into CASSLDSSYEQYF.

The genes are TRBV7-3 and TRBJ1-6; D is ambiguous. Trimming cost V 5 bases and J 6 bases, with 8 bases left between them. The germline V gene encodes CDR1 SGHTA and CDR2 FQGTGA. The CDR3 sequence is 13 residues long. CDR3 residues: CASSPNANSPLHF. For the CDR3, the DNA is TGTGCCAGCAGCCCAAACGCTAATTCACCCCTCCACTTT.

This chain connects TRBV30 to TRBJ2-3; D unclear. The CDR3 covers 15 residues. V was trimmed by 2 bases and J by 0 bases, leaving 12 bases between them. CDR1 is GTSNPN, CDR2 SVGIG, per germline (reference sequence). The DNA for the CDR3 is TGTGCCTGGAGTCTGAAGGGATTCAGCACAGATACGCAGTATTTT. This translates into CAWSLKGFSTDTQYF.

This clonotype has ten or more counts. V gene TRBV20-1 combines with J gene TRBJ2-1; D is perhaps TRBD1 or TRBD2 (6 bases each). Germline V CDR1 and CDR2: DFQATT, SNEGSKA (reference sequence). The CDR3 has 17 residues. Trimming removed 5 bases at V and 5 bases at J, with 25 bases between. The CDR3 loop reads CSARQSGRGGRDNEQFF. Written as DNA, the CDR3 is TGCAGTGCTCGTCAGAGTGGGCGTGGGGGGCGTGACAATGAGCAGTTCTTC.

The chain employs TRBV18 and TRBJ1-5, with D maybe TRBD1 (6 bases). V lost 1 base and J 8 bases, leaving 9 bases between the germline ends. This CDR3 is built from 13 residues. CDR1 is KGHSH and CDR2 is LQKENI in the germline V gene. CDR3 protein: CASSPLQGEPQHF. Written as DNA, the CDR3 is TGTGCCAGCTCACCACTACAGGGCGAGCCCCAGCATTTT.

Comment on this clonotype: The junction and the germline gene differ at one end; a read error may be behind it. This sequence joins TRBV7-9 and TRBJ1-2; TRBD1 agrees at 7 bases. CDR1 and CDR2 from the germline V gene are SEHNR and FQNEAQ (reference sequence). The CDR3 sequence is 15 residues long. In DNA form, the CDR3 reads TGTGCCAGCAGCATCCGGGACAGCACCAACTATGGCTACGCCTTC. This encodes CASSIRDSTNYGYAF.

Of note for this clonotype: This may come from a read error, since a much larger clone is one base off. V gene TRBV5-6 combines with J gene TRBJ2-1; D gene uncertain. The germline V and J ends were trimmed by 1 base and 5 bases, with 16 bases remaining between them. The length of the CDR3 is 16 residues. Looked up from germline, CDR1 is SGHDT and CDR2 is YYEEEE. This CDR3 reads CASSLYGLIRHNEQFF. The CDR3 nucleotides are TGTGCCAGCAGCTTGTACGGTCTAATAAGGCACAATGAGCAGTTCTTC.

This chain connects TRBV11-2 to TRBJ2-7; 9 positions match TRBD2. V shed 1 base and J 2 bases; nucleotides not matched to a gene: 12. The CDR3 has 18 amino acids. The V gene's germline CDR1 is SGHAT and CDR2 FQNNGV. The CDR3 DNA sequence: TGTGCCAGCAGCTTAGGAGGCGCGGGAGGGCGATTGGCCTACGAGCAGTACTTC. It codes for CASSLGGAGGRLAYEQYF.

The chain employs TRBV11-1 and TRBJ2-2; a possible D gene is TRBD1 (6 bases). Germline CDR1 reads SGHAT; CDR2 reads FQDESV (reference sequence). The CDR3 contains 16 residues. Trimming stripped 5 bases from V and 6 bases from J, with 19 bases between. CDR3: CASSRSALRGAGELFF. CDR3 nucleotides: TGTGCCAGCAGCCGCTCGGCCCTCAGGGGAGCCGGGGAGCTGTTTTTT.

The chain combines TRBV10-3 with TRBJ2-7, with 9 bases lining up with TRBD1. CDR1 is ENHRY, CDR2 SYGVKD, per germline. V shed 4 bases, J shed 4 bases, and the junction held 5 bases outside the gene matches. The CDR3 contains 14 residues. DNA for the CDR3: TGTGCCATCAGTGGATCGGACAGGGGATACGAGCAGTACTTC. Residues: CAISGSDRGYEQYF.

This clonotype was found many times. This rearrangement joins TRBV29-1 to TRBJ2-7, with 9 bases aligning to TRBD2. This CDR3 has 15 residues. Germline V CDR1 and CDR2: SQVTM, ANQGSEA. V was pared by 4 bases and J by 11 bases, with 18 bases of the junction left unmatched. The CDR3 bases are TGCAGCGTTGCCCGAAGGGGGACTAGCAGGTGGAAGGAGTACTTC. Translation: CSVARRGTSRWKEYF.

This clonotype was detected many times. This chain links TRBV5-1 with TRBJ1-3; D is undetermined. Germline lookup yields CDR1 SGHRS and CDR2 YFSETQ. The V end lost 1 base, the J end lost 0 bases, and 11 bases lay between the germline ends. The CDR3 totals 16 residues. The CDR3 DNA follows: TGCGCCAGCAGCTTGAGGCAGGCCGACTCTGGAAACACCATATATTTT. It is translated as CASSLRQADSGNTIYF.

This clonotype appeared many times. This sequence joins TRBV20-1 and TRBJ2-5, with 7 bases identical to TRBD1. The length of the CDR3 is 11 residues. Germline V lookup: CDR1 DFQATT, CDR2 SNEGSKA (reference sequence). The chain's CDR3 is CSPTGQETQYF. The DNA of the CDR3 is TGCAGCCCGACAGGGCAAGAGACCCAGTACTTC.

The CDR3 is CAISESQSEAFF. The CDR3 DNA is TGTGCCATCAGTGAGTCGCAGTCTGAAGCTTTCTTT. V gene TRBV10-3 combines with J gene TRBJ1-1; D is undetermined. The CDR3 totals 12 residues. Germline V lookup: CDR1 ENHRY, CDR2 SYGVKD. V was trimmed by 0 bases and J by 6 bases, leaving 5 bases between them.

This clonotype came up many times. The gene calls are TRBV20-1 and TRBJ2-1; 7 nucleotides line up with TRBD1. CDR1 is DFQATT, CDR2 SNEGSKA, per germline (reference sequence). The V segment lost 3 bases and the J segment 9 bases; nucleotides outside the gene matches: 11. This CDR3 spans 14 amino acids. The CDR3 nucleotides are TGCAGTGCTAGCCGAGACAGGGAATTAGCTGAGCAGTTCTTC. As protein: CSASRDRELAEQFF.

The chain recombines TRBV15 with TRBJ1-5; D is ambiguous. CDR1 and CDR2 from the germline V gene are LNHNV and YYDKDF (reference sequence). V was trimmed by 1 base and J by 4 bases, leaving 14 bases between them. The length of the CDR3 is 16 residues. DNA of the CDR3: TGTGCCACCAGCAGAGTAATGGGATCGAGGAATCAGCCCCAGCATTTT. This encodes CATSRVMGSRNQPQHF.